This T cell receptor beta chain was obtained from a study of T cell responses to AZD1222 COVID-19 vaccine. Study findings and constraints: White British people made up most donors, females outnumbered males, and clonal diversity was possibly underestimated.

The method was immunoSEQ multiplex PCR; TCRdb's version includes in-frame clones alone and lacks a portion of them. The sample consists of more than 120,000 clones, roughly 92% of them appearing once. A word on this clone: The antigen is undetermined.

CDR1 and CDR2 (germline): MNHEY, SVGAGI. The CDR3 covers 14 residues. Germline trimming cut 6 bases from V and 1 base from J; bases unmatched to any gene: 5. The input for sequencing was peripheral blood, taken 28 days after the second AZD1222 dose. This chain connects TRBV6-5 to TRBJ1-1; 7 nucleotides agree with TRBD1. The receptor's source is an adult who received the AZD1222 COVID-19 vaccine. For the CDR3, the DNA is TGTGCCAGCAGAAAAGGGACAGAGAACACTGAAGCTTTCTTT. This translates into CASRKGTENTEAFF.